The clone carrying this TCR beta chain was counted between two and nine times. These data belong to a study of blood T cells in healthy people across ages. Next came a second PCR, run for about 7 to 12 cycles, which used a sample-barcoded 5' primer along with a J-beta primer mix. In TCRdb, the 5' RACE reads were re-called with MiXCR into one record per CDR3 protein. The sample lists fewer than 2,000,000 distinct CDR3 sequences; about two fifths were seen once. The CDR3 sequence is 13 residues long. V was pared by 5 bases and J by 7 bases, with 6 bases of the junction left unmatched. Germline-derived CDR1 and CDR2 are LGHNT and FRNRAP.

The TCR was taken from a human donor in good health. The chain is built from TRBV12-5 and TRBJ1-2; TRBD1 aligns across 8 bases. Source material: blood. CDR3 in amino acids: CASGGQGEIGYTF. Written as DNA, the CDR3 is TGTGCTAGTGGTGGACAGGGAGAGATTGGCTACACCTTC.